Presented here are 8 T cell receptor beta chains from one specimen sequenced in a study of control samples from healthy donors and cancer patients. Sequencing used immunoSEQ multiplex PCR; TCRdb keeps in-frame clones, though not all of them. Found here are 100,000 to 150,000 clones, 85% to 95% of them singletons; the top ten hold around 0.6%. Sample: PBMCs. The receptors stem from an elderly man with head and neck cancer.

This clone was counted only a few times. The chain joins TRBV2 to TRBJ2-7; 9 bases fit TRBD2. After removal of 2 bases from V and 6 bases from J, the junction contained 5 bases not matched to a gene. Germline values: CDR1 SNHLY, CDR2 FYNNEI. The CDR3 has 14 amino acids. CDR3 region: CASSERGLAPEQYF. CDR3 nucleotides: TGTGCCAGCAGTGAAAGGGGACTAGCCCCCGAGCAGTACTTC.

This clone is a singleton in its sample. The rearrangement uses TRBV7-9 and TRBJ2-6; D uncertain. Germline V gene data show CDR1 as SEHNR and CDR2 as FQNEAQ (reference sequence). CDR3 length: 15 residues. V was cut by 0 bases and J by 1 base, with 4 bases left in between. The CDR3, as DNA: TGTGCCAGCAGCTTAGCGGGGTCTGGGGCCAACGTCCTGACTTTC. Its protein product is CASSLAGSGANVLTF.

The chain uses TRBV6-4 and TRBJ1-4, with D unclear. There are 11 residues in the CDR3. Germline CDR1 reads MRHNA; CDR2 reads SNTAGT. V was cut by 7 bases and J by 7 bases, with 7 bases left in between. The CDR3 sequence is CASTSREKLFF. DNA for the CDR3: TGTGCCAGCACGTCCCGTGAAAAACTGTTTTTT.

The chain uses TRBV9 and TRBJ2-1, with 10 bases that match TRBD1. The trim removed 0 bases at V and 13 bases at J, leaving 4 bases unmatched. This CDR3 is 13 amino acids long. Germline values: CDR1 SGDLS, CDR2 YYNGEE. The CDR3 DNA sequence: TGTGCCAGCAGCGTAGGGGGGACAGGGGACCAGTTCTTC. Protein sequence: CASSVGGTGDQFF.

This clone was recorded only once. The chain joins TRBV7-2 to TRBJ1-2; perhaps TRBD1 as D (6 bases). CDR3 length: 10 amino acids. V was clipped by 8 bases and J by 14 bases, with 15 bases between them. CDR1 SGHTA and CDR2 FQGNSA come from the germline V gene. CDR3 DNA: TGTGCCAGCTTAGGGACACTCGCAACCTTC. Residues: CASLGTLATF.

V is TRBV5-1 and J is TRBJ1-2; D gene ambiguous. The germline V gene has CDR1 SGHRS and CDR2 YFSETQ. The V and J ends lost 0 bases and 4 bases respectively, with 7 bases between them. CDR3 size: 13 residues. The CDR3 protein is CASSLVPSYGYTF. In DNA, the CDR3 is TGCGCCAGCAGCTTGGTGCCGTCCTATGGCTACACCTTC.

The chain has TRBV6-5 and TRBJ1-1; maybe TRBD1 (6 bases). Trimming shortened V by 6 bases and J by 4 bases, and 18 bases separated the two germline ends. Per germline, CDR1 MNHEY and CDR2 SVGAGI. CDR3 length: 15 amino acids. CDR3 amino acids: CASRRVQGHLTEAFF. The CDR3 DNA reads as TGTGCCAGCAGAAGAGTACAGGGCCACCTCACTGAAGCTTTCTTT.

This chain links TRBV5-8 with TRBJ2-3; no definite D call. Trimming stripped 1 base from V and 2 bases from J, with 11 bases between. CDR3 length equals 15 residues. Germline lookup yields CDR1 SGHTS and CDR2 YDEGEE. CDR3 nucleotides: TGTGCCAGCAGCTTGTGGCCAAGAATCACAGATACGCAGTATTTT. Amino acid sequence: CASSLWPRITDTQYF.